This T cell receptor beta chain is drawn from a study of OX40 agonist ivuxolimab in advanced cancers. Concerning the study at large: Ivuxolimab was a fully human IgG2 agonistic monoclonal antibody targeting the costimulatory receptor OX40 (CD134). Intravenous ivuxolimab was administered to patients every 2 weeks at six dose levels: 0.01, 0.1, 0.3, 1.5, 3 and 10 mg/kg. Among the roughly 50 dose-escalation patients, around 19 had hepatocellular carcinoma, approximately 15 melanoma, 9 renal cell carcinoma and 9 head and neck cancer. In the dose-escalation cohort, more than 75% of patients were male, and the mean age was approximately 60 years, with a range of 23 to 79. Prior anti-PD-1, anti-PD-L1 or anti-CTLA-4 therapy was permitted, and 30% to 45% of dose-escalation patients had received checkpoint inhibitors. Partial responses were achieved by three dose-escalation patients, of whom one had hepatocellular carcinoma and two had cutaneous melanoma. The purpose of peripheral TCRbeta sequencing was to test whether ivuxolimab changed TCR sequence diversity and led to clonal T-cell expansion. The paper describes the monotherapy dose-escalation part (N of about 57 patients) of the phase I trial of ivuxolimab.

The investigation overall reported the following: In the 0.1-3.0 mg/kg groups, partial responders had among the lowest normalized peripheral clonal expansion, particularly in CD8+ T cells. Clonal expansion of both CD4+ and CD8+ blood T cells was observed from baseline to week 6 at doses 0.1 to 3.0 mg/kg. Low levels of normalized T-cell clonal expansion were also shown by some nonresponding patients. The antigen specificity of the peripheral T cells that underwent clonal expansion was not determined. After ivuxolimab, CD8+ T cells had more expanded clones than CD4+ T cells on average.

Measured from the cysteine to the phenylalanine, the CDR3 is 15 residues long. Only the CDR3 DNA is retained, 45 bases long and in frame from the first base. The germline V gene (reference sequence) gives CDR1 as LNHDA and CDR2 as SQIVND. V loses 6 bases of germline sequence and J loses 5 bases, and the interval between the two ends is 16 bases. Remarks on this clone: What antigen it recognizes has not been identified. Base qualities are missing; no much larger clone stands one base away.

Genomic DNA was isolated from the sorted cells so that the TCRbeta CDR3 region could be sequenced. The immunoSEQ Assay was used to sequence the TCRbeta CDR3 regions. Here the immuneACCESS table is served through TCRdb, limited to in-frame sequences with V and J called. Missing clones are a known gap in these copies; in checked studies unresolved V genes cover under half, and the rest lacks a known reason. The sample table lists under 80,000 clones, 90% to 95% of them with a count of one. Of the sample, more than 0.3% is held by the ten largest clones. Patients with a history of autoimmune disease or receiving systemic immunosuppression were excluded from the trial. In every dose cohort, peripheral blood was drawn for TCR sequencing at baseline, cycle 4 day 1, and cycle 7 day 1. The samples were taken from a phase I, first-in-human, multicenter, open-label dose-escalation trial of ivuxolimab. Adults with locally advanced or metastatic head and neck squamous cell, hepatocellular, melanoma or renal cell carcinoma were enrolled in the trial. Before TCR sequencing, CD4+ and CD8+ T cells were separately sorted from peripheral blood.

This receptor was taken from an adult with an advanced solid tumor such as melanoma, head and neck, liver or kidney cancer. The sample here was CD4+ or CD8+ T cells sorted from blood, taken in a trial of the OX40 agonist ivuxolimab. The sequence links TRBV19 to TRBJ2-2, and TRBD2 may be the D gene, going by 6 matching bases. The encoded CDR3 is CASRRRDELTGELFF. The bases are TGTGCCAGTAGACGGCGGGACGAGCTAACCGGGGAGCTGTTTTTT.